The next 10 T cell receptor beta chains were all read from a single sample in a study of CD8 T cells in Susac syndrome. Random hexamers were used to reverse transcribe 0.5 to 1 ug of RNA. TCRdb used MiXCR to reprocess the immunoSEQ multiplex PCR reads, holding one entry per CDR3 protein. The table shows roughly 110,000 distinct CDR3 sequences, with less than 95% occurring only once. The sequenced sample consisted of CD8+ T cells from PBMCs. These receptors were taken from a human donor with Susac syndrome.

The chain carries TRBV9 and TRBJ2-3, with 9 nucleotides matching TRBD1. After removal of 0 bases from V and 4 bases from J, the junction contained 12 bases not matched to a gene. Germline V gene sequence: CDR1 SGDLS, CDR2 YYNGEE. This CDR3 comprises 18 residues. CDR3 bases: TGTGCCAGCAGCGTAGGCCAATGGGGGGACAGGGTGGCAGATACGCAGTATTTT. Its translation is CASSVGQWGDRVADTQYF.

V gene TRBV27 combines with J gene TRBJ1-4; D gene uncertain. Germline-derived CDR1 and CDR2 are MNHEY and SMNVEV (reference sequence). The CDR3 totals 13 residues. The V end lost 3 bases, the J end lost 3 bases, and 5 bases lay between the germline ends. CDR3 bases: TGTGCCAGCAGTTTGCAGTCTAATGAAAAACTGTTTTTT. Its protein product is CASSLQSNEKLFF.

The CDR3 here is CSARAQAAPYNEQFF. CDR3 DNA sequence: TGCAGTGCTAGAGCACAAGCCGCCCCCTACAATGAGCAGTTCTTC. The chain recombines TRBV20-1 with TRBJ2-1; D is unclear. The germline gives CDR1 DFQATT, CDR2 SNEGSKA (reference sequence). CDR3 size: 15 residues. V lost 1 base to trimming and J lost 2 bases, with 12 bases between them.

The chain employs TRBV7-9 and TRBJ2-1; 9 nucleotides agree with TRBD1. CDR1 and CDR2 from the germline V gene are SEHNR and FQNEAQ (reference sequence). This CDR3 has 15 amino acids. Trimming cost V 5 bases and J 9 bases; bases outside gene matches: 11. The CDR3 DNA reads TGTGCCAGCAGCAGTAATACAGGGGGCGTCGGTGAGCAGTTCTTC. Translating it yields CASSSNTGGVGEQFF.

The CDR3 here is CASSPGRGRGEAFF. CDR3 DNA sequence: TGTGCCAGCAGCCCCGGAAGGGGGCGAGGTGAAGCTTTCTTT. The genes are TRBV13 and TRBJ1-1; TRBD1 agrees at 7 bases. The CDR3 is 14 residues long. The ends lost 5 bases at V and 7 bases at J; junction bases unmatched: 10. Germline V gene sequence: CDR1 PRHDT, CDR2 FYEKMQ (reference sequence).

The chain recombines TRBV7-9 with TRBJ2-7, with unresolved D. Trimming pared 5 bases from V and 5 bases from J, leaving 13 bases between. CDR3 size: 13 residues. Germline CDR1 SEHNR, CDR2 FQNEAQ (reference sequence). CDR3 nucleotides: TGTGCCAGCAGCCTCGGCGGCTCAAACGAGCAGTACTTC. Protein product: CASSLGGSNEQYF.

V is TRBV12-3 or TRBV12-4 and J is TRBJ1-5; TRBD1 agrees at 10 bases. The CDR3 totals 13 residues. Germline trimming cut 6 bases from V and 5 bases from J; bases unmatched to any gene: 1. The CDR3 coding sequence is TGTGCCAGCAGGGGGACAGGGGATCAGCCCCAGCATTTT. The encoded protein is CASRGTGDQPQHF.

The chain couples TRBV27 to TRBJ1-2; no firm D call. Germline V lookup: CDR1 MNHEY, CDR2 SMNVEV (reference sequence). V was cut by 1 base and J by 0 bases, with 6 bases left in between. This CDR3 is built from 14 residues. CDR3 region: CASSLLGTNYGYTF. CDR3 nucleotides: TGTGCCAGCAGTTTATTGGGAACTAACTATGGCTACACCTTC.

The gene calls are TRBV7-6 and TRBJ2-1; 7 positions match TRBD1. CDR1 is SGHVS, CDR2 FNYEAQ, per germline. The CDR3 is made up of 15 amino acids. V dropped 0 bases and J dropped 7; count of bases not matched to a gene: 6. The CDR3 sequence is CASSLAKGGWNEQFF. The CDR3 coding sequence is TGTGCCAGCAGCTTAGCGAAAGGGGGCTGGAATGAGCAGTTCTTC.

The V call is TRBV4-3, the J call TRBJ2-7; 8 bases are shared with TRBD2. The CDR3 runs 15 residues. With 0 bases clipped from V and 7 bases from J, the junction kept 8 bases outside the gene matches. Germline V gene data show CDR1 as LGHNA and CDR2 as YSLEER. The CDR3 protein is CASSQDGGGQGEQYF. The CDR3 DNA reads as TGCGCCAGCAGCCAAGACGGGGGGGGGCAGGGAGAGCAGTACTTC.